Listed below are T cell receptor beta chains from one sample, sequenced in a study of vaccination effects on CD4 cells after COVID-19. Repertoires were generated with immunoSEQ multiplex PCR, while TCRdb's copy carries only in-frame clones and drops some. The data contain 45,000 to 70,000 clones, around 80% of them singletons. For these receptors, no antigen is known. The sample here was CD4+ T cells from PBMCs cultured with HIV peptides, taken before COVID-19 vaccination. All receptors come from a human donor who had a prior SARS-CoV-2 infection. Both conserved end residues are part of each CDR3. D genes are given only for firm matches. Part of the rows lack a size; the others show once, few, many or a class for expanded clones.

v_call	clone_size	d_call	j_call	cdr3_nt	cdr3_aa
TRBV12-3/TRBV12-4	.	TRBD2	TRBJ2-4	TGTGCCAGCGGACTAGCGGGAGGCCTCGTTCAGTACTTC	CASGLAGGLVQYF
TRBV18	.	TRBD2	TRBJ2-3	TGTGCCAGCTCACCCCTAGCGGGAGGGCCCTCAGATACGCAGTATTTT	CASSPLAGGPSDTQYF
TRBV18	.	.	TRBJ1-1	TGTGCCAGCTCGCCGACGGGCGGTGAAGCTTTCTTT	CASSPTGGEAFF
TRBV28	.	.	TRBJ1-2	TGTGCCAGCAGTTTCAAGGGAGACGGCTACACCTTC	CASSFKGDGYTF
TRBV5-5	.	TRBD1	TRBJ2-5	TGTGCCAGCCCCGGGCCGGGACAGGGGCTGGAGACCCAGTACTTC	CASPGPGQGLETQYF
TRBV3-1/TRBV3-2	.	.	TRBJ1-1	TGTGCCAGCAGCTACAGAATGAACACTGAAGCTTTCTTT	CASSYRMNTEAFF
TRBV6-5	.	.	TRBJ2-1	TGTGCCAGCAGTTGGGACATCGGCTCCTACAATGAGCAGTTCTTC	CASSWDIGSYNEQFF
TRBV3-1/TRBV3-2	.	TRBD2	TRBJ2-3	TGTGCCAGCAGTGGAACTAGCGGAGATACGCAGTATTTT	CASSGTSGDTQYF
TRBV19	.	.	TRBJ1-1	TGTGCCAGTAGTATAAGAAGCGGGAGCATGAACACTGAAGCTTTCTTT	CASSIRSGSMNTEAFF
TRBV12-5	.	.	TRBJ1-2	TGTGCTAGTGCCCTTTCGGGGAGGGCTAACTATGGCTACACCTTC	CASALSGRANYGYTF
TRBV6-5	.	.	TRBJ1-5	TGTGCCAGCAGCGCAAACGGGGCGTATCAGCCCCAGCATTTT	CASSANGAYQPQHF
TRBV25-1	.	.	TRBJ1-1	TGTGCCAGCAGTGAATATTTGAACACTGAAGCTTTCTTT	CASSEYLNTEAFF
TRBV30	.	.	TRBJ2-3	TGTGCCTGGAGTAGTATGAATACGCAGTATTTT	CAWSSMNTQYF
TRBV15	once	.	TRBJ2-7	TGTGCCACCAGCAGAGATCCTAGCGTAGGCTACGAGCAGTACTTC	CATSRDPSVGYEQYF
TRBV5-1	.	TRBD2	TRBJ2-1	TGCGCCAGCACACCCAGCGGGAGGGTATCCTACAATGAGCAGTTCTTC	CASTPSGRVSYNEQFF
TRBV12-3/TRBV12-4	.	.	TRBJ2-4	TGTGCCAGCAGTTTTTCTCAGAAGGAGATCTACTTC	CASSFSQKEIYF
TRBV11-1	.	TRBD2	TRBJ2-3	TGTGCCAGCAGCCACCCTAGCGGGGGTAAAGATACGCAGTATTTT	CASSHPSGGKDTQYF
TRBV27	.	.	TRBJ1-6	TGTGCCAGCTCCATTCTACCGGGCGCGAATTCACCCCTCCACTTT	CASSILPGANSPLHF
TRBV18	once	.	TRBJ1-4	TGTGCCAGCTCACCACCAACAGGGAGCGAAAAACTGTTTTTT	CASSPPTGSEKLFF
TRBV7-2	once	.	TRBJ2-1	TGTGCCAGCAGCCCGAGCCGGTCGGGTAATGAGCAGTTCTTC	CASSPSRSGNEQFF
TRBV27	once	.	TRBJ2-1	TGTGCCAGCAGTAGTGGGACTTACAATGAGCAGTTCTTC	CASSSGTYNEQFF
TRBV30	few	.	TRBJ1-4	TGTGCCTGGACCAAGTCCCCCGGGGCCCTCGAAAAACTGTTTTTT	CAWTKSPGALEKLFF
TRBV7-3	.	TRBD2	TRBJ2-3	TGTGCCAGCAGCTTTCAGCGGGGGTTCACAGATACGCAGTATTTT	CASSFQRGFTDTQYF
TRBV7-3	.	.	TRBJ2-1	TGTGCCAGCAGCCCCTATTCTAGAGAGGGCGGTGAGCAGTTCTTC	CASSPYSREGGEQFF
TRBV6-5	once	TRBD2	TRBJ2-1	TGTGCCAGCAGTTTACTAGCGGGGAGCTACAATGAGCAGTTCTTC	CASSLLAGSYNEQFF
TRBV4-1	.	.	TRBJ2-7	TGCGCCAGCAGCCCTACTCAGACGACAGGCTCCTACGAGCAGTACTTC	CASSPTQTTGSYEQYF
TRBV3-1/TRBV3-2	.	TRBD2	TRBJ2-1	TGTGCCAGCAGCCCCACTAGCGGCCTCTTGGACAATGAGCAGTTCTTC	CASSPTSGLLDNEQFF
TRBV18	.	TRBD1	TRBJ2-5	TGTGCCAGCTCACTATTGACAGGGCTCCAAGAGACCCAGTACTTC	CASSLLTGLQETQYF
TRBV6-5	.	TRBD1	TRBJ2-7	TGTGCCAGCAGTCCCCGGGACAGGGGCACACGGGAGCAGTACTTC	CASSPRDRGTREQYF
TRBV2	.	.	TRBJ1-1	TGTGCCAGCAGTGAACATGTGGTGTTGACTGAAGCTTTCTTT	CASSEHVVLTEAFF
TRBV2	.	.	TRBJ2-7	TGTGCCAGCAGTGATCGGCATAAAGCAAGAAACTACGAGCAGTACTTC	CASSDRHKARNYEQYF
TRBV6-1	.	TRBD2	TRBJ2-1	TGTGCCAGCAGTGGACTAGCGGGGGAGAATTACAATGAGCAGTTCTTC	CASSGLAGENYNEQFF
TRBV2	.	.	TRBJ2-7	TGTGCCAGCACCAGAGAAAATAAGCAGTACTTC	CASTRENKQYF
TRBV11-2	.	TRBD2	TRBJ2-7	TGTGCCAGCAGCTTAAACCCGCTAGCGGGACACGAGCAGTACTTC	CASSLNPLAGHEQYF
TRBV6-6	.	TRBD2	TRBJ2-4	TGTGCCAGCAGTAGCGGGGGGAACCTAGCCAAAAACATTCAGTACTTC	CASSSGGNLAKNIQYF
TRBV6-6	.	.	TRBJ2-5	TGTGCCAGCAAAAGACGAACGGACTGGGAAGAGACCCAGTACTTC	CASKRRTDWEETQYF
TRBV19	.	.	TRBJ1-1	TGTGCCAGTAGTAAAGGGACGGTGTACATGAACACTGAAGCTTTCTTT	CASSKGTVYMNTEAFF
TRBV6-5	.	.	TRBJ2-7	TGTGCCAGCACTGGACTTTGGTCTGTTGGGGAGCAGTACTTC	CASTGLWSVGEQYF
TRBV24-1	.	.	TRBJ1-1	TGTGCCACCAGAGACCCCTTGAACACTGAAGCTTTCTTT	CATRDPLNTEAFF
TRBV5-1	.	TRBD2	TRBJ2-7	TGCGCCAGCAGCTTGGTAGCTAGCGGGGGGCAACCGGGGCTCAAGCAGTACTTC	CASSLVASGGQPGLKQYF
TRBV5-1	.	TRBD2	TRBJ2-1	TGCGCCAGCAGCTTGCCCCGGAATGGCTATCTGGCTAGCGGGAGCCCCAGCTCCTACAATGAGCAGTTCTTC	CASSLPRNGYLASGSPSSYNEQFF
TRBV7-2	once	.	TRBJ1-2	TGTGCCAGCAGCTTAGACTGGACTTCCCCCGATGGCTACACCTTC	CASSLDWTSPDGYTF
TRBV20-1	.	.	TRBJ2-5	TGCAGTGCTAGTCCTCAAATCCGGGGCCCGGGAGAGACCCAGTACTTC	CSASPQIRGPGETQYF